The rows below give T cell receptor beta chains drawn from one sample of a study of CD8 T cells in Susac syndrome. TCRdb fed the immunoSEQ multiplex PCR reads into MiXCR, producing one record per CDR3 protein. The table shows more than 250,000 distinct CDR3 sequences, with roughly 94% occurring only once. The sample was CD4+ T cells from PBMCs. All receptors derive from a human donor with multiple sclerosis. CDR3s include the opening cysteine and the closing phenylalanine or tryptophan. D genes are given only for firm matches. The listing skips clone size in some rows; elsewhere it reads once, few, many or a size class.

V gene	J gene	D gene	clone size	CDR3 protein	CDR3 DNA
TRBV7-9	TRBJ2-7	NA	NA	CASSLDYQVQYF	TGTGCCAGCAGCTTAGATTACCAGGTGCAGTACTTC
TRBV7-8	TRBJ1-6	NA	NA	CASSLARGASSPLHF	TGTGCCAGCAGCTTAGCACGGGGTGCCAGTTCACCCCTCCACTTT
TRBV2	TRBJ1-5	NA	NA	CASSVGQSYSNQPQHF	TGTGCCAGCAGTGTAGGACAGTCTTATAGCAATCAGCCCCAGCATTTT
TRBV6-1	TRBJ1-5	NA	NA	CASSERHQPQHF	TGTGCCAGCAGTGAACGTCATCAGCCCCAGCATTTT
TRBV5-8	TRBJ1-1	NA	NA	CASSLRWGAEAFF	TGTGCCAGCAGTCTTAGATGGGGGGCTGAAGCTTTCTTT
TRBV27	TRBJ1-1	TRBD1	NA	CASRWDRASNTEAFF	TGTGCCAGCAGGTGGGACAGGGCGAGTAACACTGAAGCTTTCTTT
TRBV29-1	TRBJ1-2	TRBD1	once	CSAAPGQNYGYTF	TGCAGCGCTGCCCCGGGACAGAATTATGGCTACACCTTC
TRBV3-1	TRBJ1-1	TRBD1	NA	CASRRDSNMNTEAFF	TGTGCCAGCAGACGGGACAGCAACATGAACACTGAAGCTTTCTTT
TRBV3-1	TRBJ2-7	TRBD2	few	CASSQEGFGGGDYEQYF	TGTGCCAGCAGCCAAGAGGGGTTCGGCGGGGGAGACTACGAGCAGTACTTC
TRBV6-5	TRBJ1-6	NA	NA	CASSYATANSPLHF	TGTGCCAGCAGTTACGCGACGGCTAATTCACCCCTCCACTTT
TRBV30	TRBJ1-4	TRBD1	NA	CAWSQRTGGNEKLFF	TGTGCCTGGAGCCAACGGACAGGGGGTAATGAAAAACTGTTTTTT
TRBV30	TRBJ2-7	NA	once	CAWSFPGLSYEQYF	TGTGCCTGGAGTTTTCCGGGACTCAGCTACGAGCAGTACTTC
TRBV20-1	TRBJ2-1	NA	NA	CSARDITSSYNEQFF	TGCAGTGCTAGAGATATAACCAGCTCCTACAATGAGCAGTTCTTC
TRBV27	TRBJ1-5	TRBD1	NA	CASSPDRGYSNQPQHF	TGTGCCAGCAGTCCGGACAGGGGTTATAGCAATCAGCCCCAGCATTTT
TRBV24-1	TRBJ2-7	TRBD1	once	CATSDSRTGNYEQYF	TGTGCCACCAGTGATTCTCGGACAGGGAATTACGAGCAGTACTTC
TRBV2	TRBJ1-3	TRBD1	NA	CASSKGTGVAGNTIYF	TGTGCCAGCAGCAAGGGGACAGGGGTGGCCGGAAACACCATATATTTT
TRBV7-9	TRBJ2-3	NA	NA	CASSNGAGNTDTQYF	TGTGCCAGCAGCAACGGGGCGGGGAACACAGATACGCAGTATTTT
TRBV18	TRBJ1-2	TRBD1	NA	CASSLRQGETPGYTF	TGTGCCAGCTCACTTAGACAGGGGGAAACCCCGGGCTACACCTTC
TRBV20-1	TRBJ1-1	TRBD1	NA	CSAYRDRIMNTEAFF	TGCAGTGCTTACCGGGACAGGATCATGAACACTGAAGCTTTCTTT
TRBV18	TRBJ2-2	NA	NA	CASSPDIRTGELFF	TGTGCCAGCTCACCGGATATCCGCACCGGGGAGCTGTTTTTT
TRBV5-1	TRBJ2-2	TRBD1	NA	CASSWTQGEVVGELFF	TGCGCCAGCAGCTGGACACAGGGGGAAGTCGTCGGGGAGCTGTTTTTT
TRBV30	TRBJ2-5	NA	NA	CAWDRRLEETQYF	TGTGCCTGGGACAGACGCCTTGAAGAGACCCAGTACTTC
TRBV9	TRBJ2-7	TRBD1	once	CASSVEQGSPYEQYF	TGTGCCAGCAGCGTAGAACAGGGGTCCCCCTACGAGCAGTACTTC
TRBV18	TRBJ2-2	NA	NA	CASSLTGPAAGELFF	TGTGCCAGCTCACTCACAGGGCCGGCGGCCGGGGAGCTGTTTTTT
TRBV5-5	TRBJ1-5	NA	NA	CASSSDGLGNQPQHF	TGTGCCAGCAGCTCGGACGGTTTGGGCAATCAGCCCCAGCATTTT
TRBV5-4	TRBJ2-7	TRBD2	few	CASSPGAGAPYEQYF	TGTGCCAGCAGCCCCGGGGCGGGAGCCCCCTACGAGCAGTACTTC
TRBV18	TRBJ1-1	TRBD1	few	CASSRGQPNTEAFF	TGTGCCAGCTCACGGGGACAGCCGAACACTGAAGCTTTCTTT
TRBV20-1	TRBJ1-5	NA	NA	CSARSASRDNQPQHF	TGCAGTGCTAGATCAGCTAGTAGGGATAATCAGCCCCAGCATTTT
TRBV7-2	TRBJ2-6	NA	NA	CASSFQGGVGANVLTF	TGTGCCAGCAGCTTCCAAGGGGGAGTTGGGGCCAACGTCCTGACTTTC
TRBV11-3	TRBJ1-1	NA	few	CASSLVTDGEAFF	TGTGCCAGCAGCTTAGTTACCGACGGTGAAGCTTTCTTT
TRBV5-6	TRBJ1-2	NA	NA	CASSPAWEPQSFLYGYTF	TGTGCCAGCAGCCCGGCGTGGGAACCGCAAAGCTTCCTCTATGGCTACACCTTC
TRBV7-9	TRBJ1-1	NA	NA	CASSILGAEAFF	TGTGCCAGCAGCATCCTGGGGGCTGAAGCTTTCTTT
TRBV7-2	TRBJ1-5	NA	NA	CASSLALRGNQPQHF	TGTGCCAGCAGCTTAGCGCTCCGGGGCAATCAGCCCCAGCATTTT
TRBV11-2	TRBJ2-1	TRBD1	NA	CASSFRGLASGEQFF	TGTGCCAGCAGCTTTAGGGGGCTAGCTTCGGGTGAGCAGTTCTTC
TRBV29-1	TRBJ2-3	NA	NA	CSVGFDLQSTQYF	TGCAGCGTTGGGTTCGATCTTCAGAGTACGCAGTATTTT
TRBV6-1	TRBJ1-1	TRBD1	NA	CASSAQGGSITEAFF	TGTGCCAGCAGTGCCCAGGGGGGCTCTATAACCGAAGCTTTCTTT
TRBV2	TRBJ1-2	NA	NA	CASSGSVRDHGYTF	TGTGCCAGCAGTGGATCAGTGCGAGACCATGGCTACACCTTC
TRBV12-3/TRBV12-4	TRBJ1-3	NA	NA	CASRKLIPGLAGNTIYF	TGTGCCAGCAGGAAACTTATCCCGGGTCTAGCTGGAAACACCATATATTTT
TRBV20-1	TRBJ2-3	NA	NA	CSSSVREGSTDTQYF	TGCAGCTCCTCGGTGCGTGAGGGTAGCACAGATACGCAGTATTTT
TRBV30	TRBJ2-1	TRBD2	NA	CAREGSGYWNEQFF	TGTGCCCGAGAAGGTAGCGGGTATTGGAATGAGCAGTTCTTC
TRBV20-1	TRBJ1-2	NA	NA	CSAQGGLAKGYTF	TGCAGTGCCCAAGGGGGGCTGGCAAAGGGCTACACCTTC
TRBV7-2	TRBJ2-1	TRBD2	NA	CASSLSTGTSGRGQFF	TGTGCCAGCAGCTTGTCGACCGGGACTAGCGGGAGGGGGCAGTTCTTC